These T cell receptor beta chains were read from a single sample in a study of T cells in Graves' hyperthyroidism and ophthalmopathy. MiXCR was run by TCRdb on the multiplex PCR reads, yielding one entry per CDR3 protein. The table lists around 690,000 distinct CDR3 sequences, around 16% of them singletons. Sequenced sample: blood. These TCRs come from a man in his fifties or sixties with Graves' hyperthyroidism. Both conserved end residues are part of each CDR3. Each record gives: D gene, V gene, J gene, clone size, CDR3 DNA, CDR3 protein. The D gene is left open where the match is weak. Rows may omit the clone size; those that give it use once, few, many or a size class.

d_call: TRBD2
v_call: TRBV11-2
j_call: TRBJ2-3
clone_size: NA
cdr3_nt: TGTGCCAGCAGCGCGGGGGGGGGGTCAACAGATACGCAGTATTTT
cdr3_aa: CASSAGGGSTDTQYF

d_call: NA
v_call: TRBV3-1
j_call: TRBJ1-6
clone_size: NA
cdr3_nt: TGTGCCAGCAGCCAAGTGGGACCTTCACCCCTCCACTTT
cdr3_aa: CASSQVGPSPLHF

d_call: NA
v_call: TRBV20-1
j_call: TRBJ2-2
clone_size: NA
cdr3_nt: TGCAGTGCCCCCCGGACCGGGGAGCTGTTTTTT
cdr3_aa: CSAPRTGELFF

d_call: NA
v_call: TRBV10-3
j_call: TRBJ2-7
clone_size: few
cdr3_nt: TGTGCCATCAGTGACCCGGCCCCGACGAAATGGGAGAGGGAGCAGTACTTC
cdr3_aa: CAISDPAPTKWEREQYF

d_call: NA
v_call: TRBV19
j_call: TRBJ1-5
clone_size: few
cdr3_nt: TGTGCCAGTAGTATGCAGTCGGATCAGCCCCAGCATTTT
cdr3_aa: CASSMQSDQPQHF

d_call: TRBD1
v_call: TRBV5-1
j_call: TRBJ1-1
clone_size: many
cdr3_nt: TGCGCCAGCAGCCCCCGGGACAGACTGAACACTGAAGCTTTCTTT
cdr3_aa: CASSPRDRLNTEAFF

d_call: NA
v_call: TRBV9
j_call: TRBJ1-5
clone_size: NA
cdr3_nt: TGTGCCAGCAGCAGGGAGTGGGATCAGCCCCAGCATTTT
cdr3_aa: CASSREWDQPQHF

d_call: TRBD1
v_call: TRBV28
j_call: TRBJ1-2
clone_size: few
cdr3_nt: TGTGCCAGCAGTCCCTCGGGACAGGATTATGGCTACACCTTC
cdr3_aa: CASSPSGQDYGYTF

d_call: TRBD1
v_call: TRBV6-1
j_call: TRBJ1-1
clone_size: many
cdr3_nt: TGTGCCAGCAGGGAACAGGGGGCCGGTTGGAACACTGAAGCTTTCTTT
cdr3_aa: CASREQGAGWNTEAFF

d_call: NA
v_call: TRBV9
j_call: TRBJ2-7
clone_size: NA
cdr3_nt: TGTGCCAGCAGCGTAGGGCCCGCCGGCCCCTCTAGTGAGCAGTACTTC
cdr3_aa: CASSVGPAGPSSEQYF

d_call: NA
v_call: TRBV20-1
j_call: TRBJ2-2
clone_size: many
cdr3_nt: TGCAGTGCTGCCCCGACGGGGAACACCGGGGAGCTGTTTTTT
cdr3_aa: CSAAPTGNTGELFF

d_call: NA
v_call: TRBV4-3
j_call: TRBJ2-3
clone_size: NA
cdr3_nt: TGCGCCAGCAGCCAATCGGGGACGGGGCAGGGAGCAGATACGCAGTATTTT
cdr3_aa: CASSQSGTGQGADTQYF

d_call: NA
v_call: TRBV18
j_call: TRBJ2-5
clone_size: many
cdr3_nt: TGTGCCAGCTCAGCATCGGGACATAAAGAGACCCAGTACTTC
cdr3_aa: CASSASGHKETQYF

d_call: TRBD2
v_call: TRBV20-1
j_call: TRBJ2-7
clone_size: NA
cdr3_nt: TGCAGTGCTTTACGGACTAGCGGGAGTACCGAGCAGTACTTC
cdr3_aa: CSALRTSGSTEQYF

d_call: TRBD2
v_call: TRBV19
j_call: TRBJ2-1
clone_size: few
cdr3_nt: TGTGCCAGTACCCGGACTAGCGGGAGTAATGAGCAGTTCTTC
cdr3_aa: CASTRTSGSNEQFF

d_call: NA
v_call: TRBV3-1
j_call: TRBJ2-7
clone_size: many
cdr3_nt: TGTGCCAGCAGCCAAAGAATGAACAGGGAGGCTGAGCAGTACTTC
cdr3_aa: CASSQRMNREAEQYF

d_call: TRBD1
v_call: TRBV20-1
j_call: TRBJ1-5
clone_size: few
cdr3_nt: TGCAGTGCTAGGGACAGAATGACAGGGGGCGTTCAGCCCCAGCATTTT
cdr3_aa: CSARDRMTGGVQPQHF

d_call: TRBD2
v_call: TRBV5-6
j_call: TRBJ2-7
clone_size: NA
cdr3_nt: TGTGCCAGCAGCTACGGACTAGCGGGGAACGAGCAGTACTTC
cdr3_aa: CASSYGLAGNEQYF

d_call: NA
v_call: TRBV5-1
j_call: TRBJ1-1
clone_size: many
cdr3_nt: TGTGCCAGCAGTTTACAGGAGAACACTGAAGCTTTCTTT
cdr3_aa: CASSLQENTEAFF

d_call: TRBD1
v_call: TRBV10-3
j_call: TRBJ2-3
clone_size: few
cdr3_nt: TGTGCCATCAGTGGGGACAGGGTTGCGCAGTATTTT
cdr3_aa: CAISGDRVAQYF

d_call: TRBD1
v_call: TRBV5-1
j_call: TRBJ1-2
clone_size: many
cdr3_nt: TGCGCCAGCAGCTACCGGGACAGGGCGTATGGCTACACCTTC
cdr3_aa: CASSYRDRAYGYTF

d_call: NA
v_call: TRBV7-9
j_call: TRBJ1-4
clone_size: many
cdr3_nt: TGTGCCAGCAGCCAAGTGGGGTGGGGGTGTACTAATGAAAAACTGTTTTTT
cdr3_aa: CASSQVGWGCTNEKLFF

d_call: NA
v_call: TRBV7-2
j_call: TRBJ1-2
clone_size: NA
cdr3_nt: TGTGCCAGCAGCATTAGGACCTATGGCTACACCTTC
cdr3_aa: CASSIRTYGYTF

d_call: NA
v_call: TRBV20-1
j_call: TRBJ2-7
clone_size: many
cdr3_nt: TGCAGTGCCCCCCGAGGGGATCTCTACGAGCAGTACTTC
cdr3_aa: CSAPRGDLYEQYF

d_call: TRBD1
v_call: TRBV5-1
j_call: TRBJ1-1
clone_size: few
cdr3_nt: TGCGCCAGCAGCTTGATCGTCCCCGGGACAGGGGGGAACACTGAAGCTTTCTTT
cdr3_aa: CASSLIVPGTGGNTEAFF